One sample yielded the 29 T cell receptor beta chains listed below, sequenced in a study of shared clonotypes between healthy human individuals. Method: immunoSEQ multiplex PCR; TCRdb's copy keeps in-frame clones and lacks some. The top ten clones hold 0.36% of a sample with about 2.4 million clones, more than 85% of them seen once. Sequenced input: naive CD4+ T cells from PBMCs. Subset of the sample: CD45RA+ positively selected. Every receptor here comes from a man aged 18-30 years in good health. Some clones in this sample may be carry-over from other donors' samples.

CDR3 nucleotide sequence: TGCAGCGTTGAAGGGGGTAGGGACTCCTGGGAGACCCAGTACTTC. It encodes CSVEGGRDSWETQYF. The chain carries TRBV29-1 and TRBJ2-5; D possibly corresponds to TRBD2 (6 bases). CDR1 is SQVTM and CDR2 is ANQGSEA in the germline V gene. Trimming stripped 1 base from V and 5 bases from J, with 17 bases between. CDR3 size: 15 residues.

V usage is TRBV10-3 and J usage is TRBJ1-3; 12 bases match TRBD1. V dropped 6 bases and J dropped 2; count of bases not matched to a gene: 11. Germline V gene lookup returns CDR1 ENHRY and CDR2 SYGVKD. This CDR3 comprises 18 residues. The CDR3 spells CAIRAGEGQGAPGNTIYF. For the CDR3, the DNA is TGTGCCATCAGGGCCGGGGAGGGACAGGGGGCGCCTGGAAACACCATATATTTT.

The J gene is TRBJ2-1, the V gene TRBV13; D ambiguous. This CDR3 region has 12 residues. Trimming took off 1 base at V and 8 bases at J, with 6 bases between the two ends. Germline CDR1 reads PRHDT; CDR2 reads FYEKMQ (reference sequence). The CDR3 spells CASSLEHDEQFF. CDR3 nucleotide sequence: TGTGCCAGCAGCTTAGAACACGATGAGCAGTTCTTC.

This clone came up once. V is TRBV5-1 and J is TRBJ1-1; TRBD1 matches 10 bases. CDR3 size: 19 residues. Germline CDR1 and CDR2: SGHRS and YFSETQ. Trimming cost V 0 bases and J 3 bases; bases outside gene matches: 14. This CDR3 is CASSLAPGGTGVFDTEAFF. The CDR3 DNA follows: TGCGCCAGCAGCTTGGCGCCTGGAGGGACAGGGGTTTTCGACACTGAAGCTTTCTTT. Full variable domain (outside the CDR3, taken from reference TRBV5-1 and TRBJ1-1): KAGVTQTPRYLIKTRGQQVTLSCSPISGHRSVSWYQQTPGQGLQFLFEYFSETQRNKGNFPGRFSGRQFSNSRSEMNVSTLELGDSALYLCASSLAPGGTGVFDTEAFFGQGTRLTVV.

The V gene is TRBV7-6, the J gene TRBJ1-1, with D perhaps TRBD1 (5 bases). V was shortened by 6 bases and J by 5 bases, with 10 bases between the two germline ends. The CDR3 covers 12 residues. The germline V gene encodes CDR1 SGHVS and CDR2 FNYEAQ. In DNA form, the CDR3 reads TGTGCCAGCAGTCCCGGGGGGACTGAAGCTTTCTTT. As protein: CASSPGGTEAFF.

For this clone: The junction departs from the called germline gene at one end, perhaps through a read error. The chain couples TRBV5-1 to TRBJ2-2; D might be TRBD2 (5 bases). The CDR3 has 18 residues. In germline, CDR1 is SGHRS, CDR2 YFSETQ. CDR3 nucleotide sequence: TGCGCCAGCAGTTTGGCACCGACTACAGATTACCTAACCGGGGAGCTGTTTTTT. As protein: CASSLAPTTDYLTGELFF.

This rearrangement joins TRBV5-6 to TRBJ2-7, with D maybe TRBD1 (5 bases). V was cut by 4 bases and J by 2 bases, with 16 bases left in between. This CDR3 has 15 amino acids. The V gene's germline CDR1 is SGHDT and CDR2 YYEEEE. DNA for the CDR3: TGTGCCAGCAGCGAGGACACGGATACAACCTACGAGCAGTACTTC. Amino acid sequence: CASSEDTDTTYEQYF. Together with reference TRBV5-6 and TRBJ2-7, the CDR3 gives the full variable domain: DAGVTQSPTHLIKTRGQQVTLRCSPKSGHDTVSWYQQALGQGPQFIFQYYEEEERQRGNFPDRFSGHQFPNYSSELNVNALLLGDSALYLCASSEDTDTTYEQYFGPGTRLTVT.

The chain couples TRBV5-8 to TRBJ2-1; 7 nucleotides align to TRBD2. V lost 5 bases to trimming and J lost 7 bases; unmatched junction nucleotides: 12. The germline V gene has CDR1 SGHTS and CDR2 YDEGEE. The CDR3 consists of 15 residues. CDR3 DNA sequence: TGTGCCAGCAGACCAGAGTCATGGACTAGAAATGAGCAGTTCTTC. Translating it yields CASRPESWTRNEQFF. Drawing the rest from reference TRBV5-8 and TRBJ2-1, the complete variable domain is EAGVTQSPTHLIKTRGQQATLRCSPISGHTSVYWYQQALGLGLQFLLWYDEGEERNRGNFPPRFSGRQFPNYSSELNVNALELEDSALYLCASRPESWTRNEQFFGPGTRLTVL.

The chain couples TRBV9 to TRBJ1-1; D gene uncertain. Trimming stripped 6 bases from V and 0 bases from J, with 12 bases between. Germline V CDR1 and CDR2: SGDLS, YYNGEE. The CDR3 is 14 residues long. The CDR3 DNA reads TGTGCCAGCACTCCAGTGAGTCTGAACACTGAAGCTTTCTTT. Residues: CASTPVSLNTEAFF. Based on the CDR3 plus reference TRBV9 and TRBJ1-1, the full variable domain is DSGVTQTPKHLITATGQRVTLRCSPRSGDLSVYWYQQSLDQGLQFLIQYYNGEERAKGNILERFSAQQFPDLHSELNLSSLELGDSALYFCASTPVSLNTEAFFGQGTRLTVV.

The chain employs TRBV28 and TRBJ1-4; 7 nucleotides agree with TRBD1. CDR1 and CDR2 (germline): MDHEN, SYDVKM. The CDR3 contains 15 residues. Trimming at V came to 5 bases and at J to 8 bases, leaving 11 bases not matched to a gene. The CDR3 loop is CASSHRQGQGEKLFF. Written as DNA, the CDR3 is TGTGCCAGCAGTCACCGACAGGGCCAAGGAGAAAAACTGTTTTTT. Full variable domain (missing parts from reference TRBV28 and TRBJ1-4): DVKVTQSSRYLVKRTGEKVFLECVQDMDHENMFWYRQDPGLGLRLIYFSYDVKMKEKGDIPEGYSVSREKKERFSLILESASTNQTSMYLCASSHRQGQGEKLFFGSGTQLSVL.

About this clone: Other DNA sequences from this sample encode an identical CDR3 as well. The J gene is TRBJ2-7, the V gene TRBV5-1, with D unresolved. This CDR3 comprises 15 residues. The germline V and J ends were trimmed by 0 bases and 2 bases, with 12 bases remaining between them. The germline CDR1 and CDR2 sequences are SGHRS and YFSETQ. In DNA form, the CDR3 reads TGCGCCAGCAGCTTGGTGGCAGGCCCCACCTACGAGCAGTACTTC. Protein product: CASSLVAGPTYEQYF.

The chain links TRBV5-1 to TRBJ1-4; D is unresolved. In germline, CDR1 is SGHRS, CDR2 YFSETQ. The CDR3 is 13 residues long. Trimming pared 2 bases from V and 8 bases from J, leaving 10 bases between. The DNA for the CDR3 is TGCGCCAGCAGCTTTTCTGGGGAGGAAAAACTGTTTTTT. It encodes CASSFSGEEKLFF.

This chain uses TRBV28 with TRBJ2-3, with D uncertain. V lost 5 bases to trimming and J lost 5 bases, with 17 bases between them. This CDR3 has 15 amino acids. The V gene's germline CDR1 is MDHEN and CDR2 SYDVKM. CDR3 residues: CASSPPPPSQDTQYF. The DNA for the CDR3 is TGTGCCAGCAGTCCTCCTCCTCCCTCCCAAGATACGCAGTATTTT.

This clone occurred once. The J gene is TRBJ2-5, the V gene TRBV6-1; the match to TRBD2 covers 10 bases. The CDR3 has 15 residues. CDR1 is MNHNS and CDR2 is SASEGT in the germline V gene. V lost 6 bases, J lost 5 bases, and 9 bases stayed unmatched. CDR3 protein: CASRSSGRNWETQYF. For the CDR3, the DNA is TGTGCCAGCAGGAGTAGCGGGAGGAACTGGGAGACCCAGTACTTC.

V is TRBV6-5 and J is TRBJ2-3; 8 bases line up with TRBD1. There are 14 residues in the CDR3. Unmatched junction bases numbered 6, after V lost 9 bases and J lost 1 base. The germline V gene encodes CDR1 MNHEY and CDR2 SVGAGI. The CDR3 protein is CASFPGQGTDTQYF. CDR3 DNA: TGTGCCAGTTTTCCGGGACAGGGCACAGATACGCAGTATTTT.

J is TRBJ1-2 and V is TRBV19; D unclear. Trimming removed 7 bases from V and 8 bases from J, with 17 bases in between. The CDR3 is made up of 13 amino acids. Per the germline V gene, CDR1 is LNHDA and CDR2 is SQIVND (reference sequence). The CDR3 nucleotides are TGTGCCAGTAAAGGGCAGGACCCCGGGGGCTACACCTTC. Protein: CASKGQDPGGYTF.

The chain is built from TRBV7-9 and TRBJ2-7, with D possibly TRBD1 on 6 matching bases. In germline, CDR1 is SEHNR, CDR2 FQNEAQ (reference sequence). The V end was cut by 2 bases, the J end by 0 bases, with 17 bases between. The length of the CDR3 is 17 residues. The CDR3 region is CASSLKLGQTTSYEQYF. As DNA, the CDR3 is TGTGCCAGCAGCTTAAAGTTAGGACAGACAACCTCCTACGAGCAGTACTTC.

This clone was found a few times. V gene TRBV5-4 combines with J gene TRBJ2-6; a weak D match, TRBD1 (6 bases). There are 15 residues in the CDR3. The ends were cut back, 4 bases at V and 0 bases at J, with 8 bases in the middle. Germline CDR1 and CDR2: SGHNT and YYREEE (reference sequence). The CDR3 DNA reads as TGTGCCAGCAGCCAACAGGGCTCTGGGGCCAACGTCCTGACTTTC. It specifies CASSQQGSGANVLTF.

This chain links TRBV4-2 with TRBJ2-3, with TRBD2 matching over 10 bases. The CDR3 length is 20 residues. V lost 3 bases to trimming and J lost 2 bases; unmatched junction nucleotides: 17. CDR1 and CDR2 (germline): LGHNA, YNFKEQ. CDR3 DNA sequence: TGTGCCAGCAGCCACTTATTAGATCCTAGCGGGAGCCCTTCCACAGATACGCAGTATTTT. It yields the protein CASSHLLDPSGSPSTDTQYF.

The chain recombines TRBV2 with TRBJ2-1; D remains ambiguous. Trimming took 0 bases from V and 7 from J, leaving 16 bases between them. This CDR3 region has 16 residues. The germline V gene encodes CDR1 SNHLY and CDR2 FYNNEI. The CDR3 loop reads CASSEARLVPPNEQFF. The DNA of the CDR3 is TGTGCCAGCAGTGAAGCGCGGCTAGTGCCTCCGAATGAGCAGTTCTTC.

The chain combines TRBV5-1 with TRBJ2-3, with TRBD1 identical over 8 bases. The CDR3 totals 12 residues. V was clipped by 0 bases and J by 14 bases; unmatched bases: 5. In germline, CDR1 is SGHRS, CDR2 YFSETQ. Here the CDR3 reads CASSLDGQGWYF. The DNA of the CDR3 is TGCGCCAGCAGCTTGGATGGACAGGGCTGGTATTTT.

The V and J genes are TRBV27 and TRBJ2-7; D remains unclear. Germline V gene data show CDR1 as MNHEY and CDR2 as SMNVEV (reference sequence). Trimming pared 2 bases from V and 3 bases from J, leaving 11 bases between. CDR3 size: 14 residues. The CDR3: CASSLRTRNYEQYF. CDR3 coding DNA: TGTGCCAGCAGTTTACGGACCAGAAACTACGAGCAGTACTTC.

This rearrangement joins TRBV7-2 to TRBJ2-7; TRBD1 aligns across 10 bases. Germline CDR1 and CDR2: SGHTA and FQGNSA. Losses at the gene ends were 2 bases for V and 3 bases for J; bases not matched to a gene: 10. This CDR3 has 17 residues. CDR3 amino acids: CASSLPKGQGSYYEQYF. As DNA, the CDR3 is TGTGCCAGCAGCTTACCGAAGGGACAGGGGAGTTACTACGAGCAGTACTTC. The whole variable domain, remainder taken from reference TRBV7-2 and TRBJ2-7, is GAGVSQSPSNKVTEKGKDVELRCDPISGHTALYWYRQSLGQGLEFLIYFQGNSAPDKSGLPSDRFSAERTGGSVSTLTIQRTQQEDSAVYLCASSLPKGQGSYYEQYFGPGTRLTVT.

The chain has TRBV25-1 and TRBJ1-1; perhaps TRBD1 as D (6 bases). The V gene's germline CDR1 is MGHDK and CDR2 SYGVNS. Trimming cost V 6 bases and J 4 bases, with 12 bases left between them. This CDR3 spans 13 amino acids. CDR3 sequence: CASRTRGGTEAFF. CDR3 nucleotide sequence: TGTGCCAGCAGAACGAGGGGGGGCACTGAAGCTTTCTTT. The full variable domain, rest sourced from reference TRBV25-1 and TRBJ1-1, is EADIYQTPRYLVIGTGKKITLECSQTMGHDKMYWYQQDPGMELHLIHYSYGVNSTEKGDLSSESTVSRIRTEHFPLTLESARPSHTSQYLCASRTRGGTEAFFGQGTRLTVV.

This clone has more than one count but fewer than ten. The V call is TRBV9, the J call TRBJ2-5, with D perhaps TRBD2 (5 bases). The ends were cut back, 0 bases at V and 1 base at J, with 7 bases in the middle. CDR1 and CDR2 from the germline V gene are SGDLS and YYNGEE. The CDR3 length is 14 residues. CDR3 nucleotide sequence: TGTGCCAGCAGCGTAGTGAGCGGCCAAGAGACCCAGTACTTC. Protein sequence: CASSVVSGQETQYF.

J is TRBJ2-7 and V is TRBV21-1; TRBD1 reflects the table's D call only, with no check against the DNA. TRBV21-1 represents a pseudogene. This CDR3 is 16 amino acids long. CDR3 in amino acids: CASRPPGTESSYEQYF. The CDR3 nucleotides read TGTGCCAGCAGGCCACCCGGGACAGAGAGCTCCTACGAGCAGTACTTC.

DNA of the CDR3: TGTGCCAGCAGTGAATCAGGAGGGGGCGACTATGGCTACACCTTC. Protein: CASSESGGGDYGYTF. The genes are TRBV25-1 and TRBJ1-2, with 7 nucleotides matching TRBD1. The CDR3 runs 15 residues. Per germline, CDR1 MGHDK and CDR2 SYGVNS. V dropped 1 base and J dropped 3; count of bases not matched to a gene: 5.

The chain couples TRBV5-1 to TRBJ2-2, with TRBD1 as a possible D gene (5 bases). The ends were cut back, 0 bases at V and 5 bases at J, with 14 bases in the middle. Germline CDR1 reads SGHRS; CDR2 reads YFSETQ. This CDR3 spans 16 amino acids. CDR3 sequence: CASSLDGGAGTGELFF. In DNA, the CDR3 is TGCGCCAGCAGCTTGGATGGCGGAGCAGGGACCGGGGAGCTGTTTTTT.

This clone has a single count. The chain has TRBV19 and TRBJ1-5; D may be TRBD1 (5 bases). V was cut by 1 base and J by 6 bases, with 16 bases left in between. The CDR3 runs 16 residues. The germline V gene encodes CDR1 LNHDA and CDR2 SQIVND (reference sequence). CDR3 coding DNA: TGTGCCAGTAGTATAGGGCTCGGGGCCGGAGCTCAGCCCCAGCATTTT. Amino acid sequence: CASSIGLGAGAQPQHF.